This T cell receptor beta chain comes out of a study of cytomegalovirus exposure and HLA in healthy donors (TCRdb year 2017). Background on the whole study: In an earlier analysis of about 560 of the donors, 250 to 350 Gb of sequence data and approximately 100 million unique TCR beta sequences from 150 million to 200 million T cells were reported. An early release that covered roughly 600 HLA-typed donors contained around 300 gigabases of sequencing data and tens of millions of unique TCR sequences. An earlier analysis of 450 to 750 of the donors used high-throughput TCR beta sequencing to judge whether each TCR beta V gene segment behaved as functional or pseudogenic. The study aimed to test whether signatures of past pathogen exposure could be identified by cataloging public T cell receptors. Roughly 5 DR-DQ haplotypes were handled as single units for association and clustering, since linkage in the cohort was strong. A later genetic analysis took genome-wide SNP genotypes for 398 of the 666 donors and used that subset as a discovery cohort. Every repertoire in the discovery cohort had been generated on one and the same sequencing platform. On average, roughly 250,000 unique TCR beta nucleotide sequences were sequenced per donor among 300 to 500 genotyped donors of the cohort, with about 17% of those sequences being non-productive. Donor age, sex, ethnicity and CMV serostatus were compiled alongside the repertoire data. Besides the first cohort of 550 to 750 subjects, a separate validation cohort made up of roughly 120 different subjects was used. Among the approximately 430 genotyped donors, approximately 81% belonged to the genetic ancestry cluster associated with self-reported Caucasian donors. Using immunosequencing, the study profiled T cell repertoires from around 680 subjects and related those repertoires to cytomegalovirus serostatus. To predict cytomegalovirus infection status, the study combined high-throughput TCR immunosequencing, statistical association of individual TCRs with disease status, and machine learning. To study patterns of TCR occurrence, a later analysis re-analyzed previously published TCR beta repertoires from several hundred donors and added high-resolution HLA genotyping. HLA typing included class I and class II loci at four-digit resolution. Rather than drawing on any new phenotypic data, the later analysis identified candidate immune exposures from TCR beta sequences and the way those sequences occurred across donors. Typing coverage differed by locus: A, B, C, DRB1 and DQB1 were typed in roughly 629-630 donors, DQA1 in 500 to 550, DPA1 in roughly 590, and DPB1 in just under 490. General conclusions and limits of the study: When HLA alleles, especially DR and DQ, strongly co-occurred, TCR associations were difficult to assign to individual alleles. Linkage disequilibrium might explain the correlated functional status among segregating V segments, but an unknown experimental factor could not be excluded. Several of the top co-occurrence clusters appeared to be linked to parvovirus B19, influenza, CMV and Epstein-Barr virus, according to a later analysis. According to a later genetic analysis, donors in an Asian-associated ancestry cluster had fewer N-insertions in productive TCRs than the approximately 670-donor mean. Only TCR beta chains were sequenced in this cohort, and the absence of alpha or paired-chain data limited detectable features. CMV serostatus was the only immune exposure information available for the cohort. An earlier analysis of approximately 570 of the donors showed that most TCR beta V segments appeared in productive rearrangements either about 87% or about 30% of the time, which broadly matched IMGT annotations. Cytomegalovirus status was reported to be diagnosed by the classifier with high specificity and sensitivity in both the original and validation cohorts. The study listed 170 or so TCR beta chains as associated with cytomegalovirus. Sequencing depth was assumed to be roughly uniform across donors in the presence/absence analyses, though that assumption may not hold. In a later analysis, TCR association rates were found to vary across HLA loci, with the most associated TCRs seen for DRB1 alleles and the fewest for HLA-C alleles. While some public TCRs were present in many individuals, most TCR sequences turned up only very rarely across donors. The authors suggested that the approach could potentially be generalized to other disease states and immunological phenotypes. At a false discovery rate of 0.05, a later analysis linked some 18,000 TCR beta sequences to specific HLA alleles. A further reported finding was that TCR beta sequences accurately predicted the HLA-A and HLA-B alleles for most subjects in the first cohort. In a later analysis, HLA-associated TCR beta chains were found to be more clonally expanded and to have lower generation probabilities than equally common non-associated chains. A later analysis found that most CMV-associated TCR beta chains appeared HLA-restricted, with HLA associations seemingly driven largely by CMV exposure. In vitro tests confirmed that a few of the cytomegalovirus-associated TCR beta chains recognize cytomegalovirus antigens. A cluster of highly shared sequence variants was judged likely to be a technical artifact of the sequencing pipeline. About 17 rarely observed V segments, including chromosome 9 orphons, were excluded from the earlier analysis of about 500 of the donors because counts were too low. V-gene and J-gene trimming of TCR beta chains was associated with a missense DCLRE1C variant in a later genetic analysis, and the association was replicated in an independent cohort. Because some donors lacked HLA typing at each locus, the association tests relied only on the typed subset.

To note about this clone: The antigen it binds to is not known. Base-call qualities are not available, and no considerably larger clone is one nucleotide away.

The cohort was made up of about 670 healthy bone marrow donors. Cohort members were all nominally healthy when sampled, although unrecorded immune exposures were likely present. The donor was CMV seronegative and belonged to the group of 352 seronegative cohort members. Each donor provided a peripheral blood sample, and peripheral blood mononuclear cells were used for TCR beta sequencing. Genomic DNA was extracted from the blood cell samples with the Qiagen DNeasy Blood Extraction Kit. The library was prepared using the immunoSEQ multiplex PCR assay. For the multiplex PCR, a mixture combining 60 forward primers for TCR Vbeta segments and 13 reverse primers for TCR Jbeta segments was used. The CDR3 region of rearranged TCR beta genes was amplified from genomic DNA by a multiplex PCR assay. The Illumina HiSeq System was used to sequence the amplified TCR beta libraries as 87-base-pair reads. Per the authors' processing: A later analysis counted approximately 76 million unique TCR beta chains across the 670 or so repertoires, and 10 million to 12 million of these chains were shared by at least two donors. To remove PCR and sequencing errors, raw reads were error-corrected and collapsed into unique sequences using a nearest-neighbor algorithm that merged closely related sequences. CDR3 sequences were aligned to IMGT reference sequences to assign V, D and J gene segments. For a sequence to be retained, a match of at least six nucleotides to both a V gene segment and a J gene segment was required. Rearrangements were called productive when the CDR3 lacked stop codons and stayed in frame with V and J; all others were non-productive. CDR3 was defined according to IMGT convention as the region running from the second conserved V-encoded cysteine to the conserved J-encoded phenylalanine. In an earlier analysis of 500 to 650 of the donors, sequences lacking an unambiguous match to a single V gene segment were excluded. In an earlier analysis of some 590 of the donors, V segments were called functional above 56.7% productive rearrangements and were called segregating when the between-donor standard deviation exceeded 5%. A statistical classification framework was built to diagnose cytomegalovirus status from the catalog of TCR beta chain sequences. In a later analysis, V and J genes were assigned by comparing TCR nucleotide sequences against IMGT/GENE-DB human TR gene sequences. In a later analysis, CDR3 sequences and most-parsimonious VDJ recombination scenarios were assigned using the TCRdist pipeline. In a later analysis, each TCR beta chain was defined by its CDR3 amino acid sequence together with its V-gene family, and reads lacking a unique V-gene family were excluded. To address suspected cross-contamination and a sequencing artifact, a later analysis removed approximately 590 highly shared, low-generation-probability nucleotide sequences. For each public chain, a later analysis derived a clonal expansion index from normalized ranks of inferred template counts within each repertoire. Generation probabilities in a later analysis came from a VDJ recombination model fitted to out-of-frame rearrangements, and those results were checked against IGoR. In a later analysis, TCR-TCR, TCR-HLA and TCR-CMV co-occurrence was scored with hypergeometric tests, and a repertoire-size bias correction was applied to TCR pairs. A later analysis estimated false discovery rates by permuting HLA or CMV assignments 20 times. In a later analysis, co-occurring TCRs were grouped using DBSCAN, with TCRdist sequence similarity added in when clustering inside HLA-allele-positive subsets. For co-occurrence clustering, repertoires with fewer than 30,000 or more than 120,000 public chains were excluded, along with about five repertoires with anomalous nucleotide sharing. TCRdb took over this immuneACCESS table, retaining in-frame rearrangements with V and J assigned. Such tables are incomplete; in checked studies, under half of the missing clones stem from an unresolved V gene, and the remainder is unexplained. From that table come the V and J calls and clone size; the DNA was used to work out D and trimming. The sample data list roughly 180,000 clones, and approximately 80% of these were observed just once. The ten top clones hold about 0.76% of the sample.

The source of this sequence is a woman under 30 in good health and CMV-seronegative. Sequencing was carried out using PBMCs.

The CDR3 protein sequence reads: CASSPGYSGRAETQYF. The DNA is as follows: TGCGCCAGCAGCCCGGGCTATAGCGGGAGGGCCGAGACCCAGTACTTC. Recombination connected TRBV5-1 to TRBJ2-5, with 11 bases aligning to TRBD2. The CDR3 contains 16 residues, cysteine and phenylalanine counted. The entry retains the CDR3 DNA only, 48 bases that are in frame from base 1. V is trimmed back by 4 bases and J by 5 bases, and the junction contains 10 bases that no gene match accounts for. The CDR1 and CDR2 encoded by the germline V gene are SGHRS and YFSETQ.